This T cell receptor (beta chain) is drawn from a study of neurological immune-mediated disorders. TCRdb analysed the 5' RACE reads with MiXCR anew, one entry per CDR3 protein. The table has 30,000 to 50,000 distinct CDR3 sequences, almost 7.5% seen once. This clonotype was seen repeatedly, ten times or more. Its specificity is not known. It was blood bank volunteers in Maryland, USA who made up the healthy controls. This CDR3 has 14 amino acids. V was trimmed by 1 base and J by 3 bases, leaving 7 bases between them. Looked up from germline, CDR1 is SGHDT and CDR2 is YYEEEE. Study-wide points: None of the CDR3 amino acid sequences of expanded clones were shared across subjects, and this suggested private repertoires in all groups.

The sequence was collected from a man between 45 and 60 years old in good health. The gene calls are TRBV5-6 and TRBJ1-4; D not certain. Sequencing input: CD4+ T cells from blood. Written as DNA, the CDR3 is TGTGCCAGCAGCTTGAAAGTGGCTAATGAAAAACTGTTTTTT. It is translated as CASSLKVANEKLFF. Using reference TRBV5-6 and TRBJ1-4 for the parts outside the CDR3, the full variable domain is DAGVTQSPTHLIKTRGQQVTLRCSPKSGHDTVSWYQQALGQGPQFIFQYYEEEERQRGNFPDRFSGHQFPNYSSELNVNALLLGDSALYLCASSLKVANEKLFFGSGTQLSVL.